Listed below are T cell receptor beta chains from one sample, sequenced in a study of cytomegalovirus exposure and HLA in healthy donors. This table comes from immunoSEQ multiplex PCR, and its TCRdb copy is limited to in-frame clones, with some not included. The table lists about 300,000 clones, 70% to 90% of them singletons, with 3.5% to 4.5% in the top ten. The specimen sequenced was PBMCs. Receptors originate from a man between 35 and 55 years old in good health and CMV-seropositive. Both conserved end residues are part of each CDR3. D genes are given only for firm matches. The size of a clone is reported for some rows only, either as once, few or many, or as a class for expanded clones.

abundance	v_gene	d_gene	j_gene	CDR3aa	CDR3nt
few	TRBV5-6	-	TRBJ2-7	CASRATGNEQYF	TGTGCCAGCAGGGCGACAGGAAACGAGCAGTACTTC
-	TRBV4-2	-	TRBJ2-2	CASSEQGLKGTGELFF	TGTGCCAGCAGTGAACAGGGCCTAAAGGGCACCGGGGAGCTGTTTTTT
-	TRBV9	-	TRBJ2-7	CASSVGAGRSYEQYF	TGTGCCAGCAGCGTAGGGGCGGGGCGAAGCTACGAGCAGTACTTC
-	TRBV19	TRBD1	TRBJ1-4	CASRPGQRYEKLFF	TGTGCCAGTAGGCCGGGACAGAGATATGAAAAACTGTTTTTT
-	TRBV5-4	TRBD1	TRBJ2-5	CASSRRTGAQETQYF	TGTGCCAGCAGCCGAAGGACAGGCGCCCAAGAGACCCAGTACTTC
-	TRBV28	TRBD1	TRBJ2-3	CASSGRSSDRGTDTQYF	TGTGCCAGCAGTGGCCGCTCTTCCGACAGGGGCACAGATACGCAGTATTTT
-	TRBV30	TRBD2	TRBJ2-1	CAWGLGLAGLNEQFF	TGTGCCTGGGGCTTAGGACTAGCGGGGCTAAATGAGCAGTTCTTC
few	TRBV29-1	-	TRBJ1-1	CSVSRSGRRHTNTEAFF	TGCAGCGTGTCCAGAAGTGGGAGACGGCATACGAACACTGAAGCTTTCTTT
-	TRBV7-9	TRBD2	TRBJ2-7	CASSYPTSGRIDEQYF	TGTGCCAGCAGCTACCCTACTAGCGGGAGGATTGACGAGCAGTACTTC
-	TRBV14	TRBD1	TRBJ2-1	CASSLRDRGLYNEQFF	TGTGCCAGCAGCCTCCGGGACAGAGGTTTATACAATGAGCAGTTCTTC
-	TRBV7-3	TRBD1	TRBJ2-1	CASSYRGDRGFNEQFF	TGTGCCAGCAGCTACAGGGGGGACAGGGGTTTTAATGAGCAGTTCTTC
-	TRBV7-2	TRBD2	TRBJ2-1	CASSSPTSGGYNEQFF	TGTGCTAGCAGCTCCCCAACTAGCGGGGGGTACAATGAGCAGTTCTTC
-	TRBV5-6	-	TRBJ2-7	CASSLARTYEQYF	TGTGCCAGCAGCTTGGCCCGTACCTACGAGCAGTACTTC
-	TRBV28	-	TRBJ2-2	CASFRGANTGELFF	TGTGCCAGCTTCAGGGGTGCCAACACCGGGGAGCTGTTTTTT
-	TRBV6-1	TRBD2	TRBJ2-7	CASSDRATSGNYEQYF	TGTGCCAGCAGTGACAGGGCGACTAGCGGGAACTACGAGCAGTACTTC
few	TRBV28	TRBD1	TRBJ1-3	CASSSRELPRTGIGNTIYF	TGTGCCAGCAGTTCTAGGGAACTGCCGAGGACAGGGATAGGGAACACCATATATTTT
-	TRBV19	TRBD2	TRBJ2-7	CASSAGLVSVYEQYF	TGTGCCAGTAGTGCCGGACTAGTCTCTGTCTACGAGCAGTACTTC
-	TRBV6-1	TRBD1	TRBJ1-2	CASSQKTGSNYGYTF	TGTGCCAGCAGCCAAAAGACAGGGTCTAACTATGGCTACACCTTC
-	TRBV7-9	-	TRBJ2-1	CASSVTREQFF	TGTGCCAGCAGCGTCACTCGGGAGCAGTTCTTC
-	TRBV19	TRBD1	TRBJ2-2	CASSWTGSSNTGELFF	TGTGCCAGTAGTTGGACAGGGTCCTCGAACACCGGGGAGCTGTTTTTT
-	TRBV23-1	-	TRBJ2-3	CASSQSSGHRQYF	TGCGCCAGCAGTCAATCGTCCGGACATCGGCAGTATTTT
-	TRBV19	TRBD2	TRBJ2-1	CASSTGLAYSTDEQFF	TGTGCCAGTAGTACTGGACTAGCGTATTCAACGGATGAGCAGTTCTTC
once	TRBV19	-	TRBJ1-2	CASSPFGGKSSYGYTF	TGTGCCAGTAGTCCGTTCGGGGGAAAATCGTCCTATGGCTACACCTTC
-	TRBV7-9	TRBD1	TRBJ2-7	CASSWSDRGRGQYF	TGTGCCAGCAGCTGGTCGGACAGGGGGAGAGGGCAGTACTTC
-	TRBV7-9	TRBD2	TRBJ2-7	CASSLVASSGRAPYEQYF	TGTGCCAGCAGCTTAGTCGCGTCTAGCGGGAGGGCCCCATACGAGCAGTACTTC
-	TRBV28	TRBD1	TRBJ1-5	CASSTTGGSNQPQHF	TGTGCCAGCAGCACGACAGGGGGCAGCAATCAGCCCCAGCATTTT
-	TRBV28	-	TRBJ2-1	CASSQRSNEQFF	TGTGCCAGCAGCCAGCGGAGCAATGAGCAGTTCTTC
-	TRBV10-1	-	TRBJ2-7	CASRGREEGVPYEQYF	TGCGCCAGCAGAGGTAGGGAGGAAGGGGTCCCCTACGAGCAGTACTTC
-	TRBV6-5	-	TRBJ1-5	CASSYSTGYQPQHF	TGTGCCAGCAGTTACTCGACGGGGTATCAGCCCCAGCATTTT
-	TRBV28	TRBD1	TRBJ1-2	CATNLLGTGYGYTF	TGTGCCACCAACCTCCTTGGGACAGGTTATGGCTACACCTTC
-	TRBV5-6	-	TRBJ1-2	CASSFFREDGYTF	TGTGCCAGCAGCTTTTTCAGGGAAGATGGCTACACCTTC
-	TRBV7-6	TRBD1	TRBJ1-2	CASSRTGGGGYTF	TGTGCCAGCAGCAGGACAGGGGGCGGTGGCTACACCTTC
few	TRBV25-1	-	TRBJ2-7	CASRSYSYEQYF	TGTGCCAGCAGGTCCTACTCCTACGAGCAGTACTTC
-	TRBV29-1	TRBD1	TRBJ1-1	CSARDRTGTEAFF	TGCAGCGCGAGGGACAGAACGGGCACTGAAGCTTTCTTT